This T cell receptor beta chain is drawn from a study of T cell changes during pregnancy in multiple sclerosis. The assay was immunoSEQ multiplex PCR, and TCRdb's table has in-frame clones only and misses some. The sample carries roughly 49,000 clones, 90% to 95% recorded once. V lost 6 bases to trimming and J lost 6 bases; unmatched junction nucleotides: 25. Looked up from germline, CDR1 is LNHDA and CDR2 is SQIVND (reference sequence). The CDR3 consists of 19 residues. Sequencing was performed on CD8+ T cells from peripheral blood mononuclear cells, taken after pregnancy. The receptor comes from a female donor with multiple sclerosis, enrolled in a pregnancy study. The chain uses TRBV19 and TRBJ1-1; 7 nucleotides line up with TRBD1. The DNA of the CDR3 is TGTGCCAGTAGACTCTCCTCCGGATGGGACAGTGAAGGTCAGTCTGAAGCTTTCTTT. Its translation is CASRLSSGWDSEGQSEAFF.